This TCR beta chain was profiled in a study of CD8+CD57+ T cells in acquired aplastic anemia. Study summary: Across the sorted CD4+ and CD8+ cells, DNA amounts averaged about 3 ug.

This CDR3 contains 13 residues. Germline lookup yields CDR1 SGHTS and CDR2 YDEGEE. V lost 3 bases and J 0 bases, leaving 7 bases between the germline ends. Patients chosen for sequencing had CD8+CD57+ cells that had expanded, as shown by flow cytometry. Using genomic DNA as the template, TCR beta VDJ and CDR3 profiling was carried out. TCRdb analysed the reads with MiXCR anew, one entry per CDR3 protein. Among 150,000 or so distinct CDR3 sequences listed, about 48% were seen once. The study's findings and limits: Patients had twenty-nine CD8+ CDR3 sequences in common with controls (the shared set).

About this clonotype itself: Its antigen is as yet unknown.

The chain combines TRBV5-8 with TRBJ2-7, with D maybe TRBD1 (5 bases). This TCR was sampled from a human donor with aplastic anemia. Input material: sorted CD4+, CD8+, or CD8+CD57+ T cells (not recorded which) from PBMCs. The CDR3 region is CASSSRVSYEQYF. Here the CDR3 DNA reads TGTGCCAGCAGCTCCAGGGTCTCCTACGAGCAGTACTTC.